This T cell receptor (beta chain) was recovered during a study of OX40 agonist ivuxolimab in advanced cancers. In the study overall: Partial responses were observed in three patients, of whom one had hepatocellular carcinoma and two had cutaneous melanoma.

Data came from immunoSEQ multiplex PCR; TCRdb stores just in-frame clones and leaves some out. The table lists about 74,000 clones, roughly 83% of them singletons, with 6.5% to 7.5% in the top ten. V gave up 2 bases and J gave up 4 bases; unmatched junction bases: 13. The germline V gene encodes CDR1 SGHRS and CDR2 YFSETQ. This CDR3 is 17 amino acids long. The chain combines TRBV5-1 with TRBJ1-2; TRBD1 matches at 8 bases. The TCR sequence derives from an adult with an advanced solid tumor such as melanoma, head and neck, liver or kidney cancer. The sample here was CD4+ or CD8+ T cells sorted from blood, taken in a trial of the OX40 agonist ivuxolimab. The CDR3 loop reads CASSLFTGGGLIYGYTF. Written as DNA, the CDR3 is TGCGCCAGCAGCTTATTCACAGGGGGAGGTCTAATCTATGGCTACACCTTC.